This T cell receptor beta chain came from a study of blood T cell repertoires in COVID-19. Whole-study context: COVID-19 samples collected from the United States, Italy and Spain covered acute and convalescent phases.

This table comes from immunoSEQ multiplex PCR, and its TCRdb copy is limited to in-frame clones, with some not included. This table holds 65,000 to 75,000 clones, about 88% found once. Trimming took 8 bases from V and 4 from J; bases not matched to a gene: 5. This CDR3 spans 14 amino acids. Germline lookup yields CDR1 SNHLY and CDR2 FYNNEI. The sequence came from a woman in her forties or fifties with active COVID-19. The V call is TRBV2, the J call TRBJ2-1; TRBD2 aligns across 10 bases. Sequenced: peripheral blood. The CDR3 region has the DNA TGTGCCAGCGGAGGACTAGCGGAATACAATGAGCAGTTCTTC. Translating gives CASGGLAEYNEQFF. The full variable domain, completed using reference TRBV2 and TRBJ2-1, is EPEVTQTPSHQVTQMGQEVILRCVPISNHLYFYWYRQILGQKVEFLVSFYNNEISEKSEIFDDQFSVERPDGSNFTLKIRSTKLEDSAMYFCASGGLAEYNEQFFGPGTRLTVL.